The 3 T cell receptor beta chains below come from one sample, sequenced in a study of shared clonotypes between healthy human individuals. Positively selected for CCR7, the CD45RO-negative cells used as naive CD8 cells excluded terminally differentiated effector memory CD45RA+ cells. This table comes from immunoSEQ multiplex PCR, and its TCRdb copy is limited to in-frame clones, with some not included. Of around 2,100,000 clones in the sample, approximately 94% were seen once. The sample taken for sequencing was naive CD8+ T cells sorted from blood. The receptors come from a man between 18 and 35 years old in good health.

In regard to this clone: Other nucleotide sequences in the sample specify the same CDR3. The genes are TRBV9 and TRBJ1-1; D call uncertain. Germline V gene data show CDR1 as SGDLS and CDR2 as YYNGEE. Trimming cost V 0 bases and J 4 bases, with 10 bases left between them. The CDR3 extends over 14 amino acids. The CDR3 loop is CASSVGSAGTEAFF. The CDR3 DNA reads TGTGCCAGCAGCGTAGGTTCCGCGGGCACTGAAGCTTTCTTT.

The V and J genes are TRBV30 and TRBJ2-1; a possible D gene is TRBD2 (6 bases). Germline loops: CDR1 GTSNPN, CDR2 SVGIG (reference sequence). This CDR3 contains 14 residues. V lost 2 bases and J 4 bases, leaving 12 bases between the germline ends. CDR3 sequence reads: CAWSTSGQYNEQFF. CDR3 DNA: TGTGCCTGGAGTACCAGCGGGCAGTACAATGAGCAGTTCTTC.

This clone came up once. This rearrangement joins TRBV5-1 to TRBJ1-2; no definite D call. The CDR3 runs 13 residues. Trimming pared 3 bases from V and 2 bases from J, leaving 8 bases between. CDR1 SGHRS and CDR2 YFSETQ come from the germline V gene. The CDR3: CASSSTDNYGYTF. CDR3 nucleotides: TGCGCCAGCAGCTCAACGGACAACTATGGCTACACCTTC.